Below, one T cell receptor beta chain is given with its context. The CDR3 is made up of 12 amino acids. CDR1 SGHTA and CDR2 FQGNSA come from the germline V gene. Trimming took off 2 bases at V and 4 bases at J, with 3 bases between the two ends. These data are taken from a study of control samples from healthy donors and cancer patients. Profiled with immunoSEQ multiplex PCR; TCRdb holds only in-frame clones, not every one. In the table there are some 120,000 clones, about 88% of which are singletons. Source material: blood. The TCR comes from a man aged 50-60 years in good health. The chain carries TRBV7-2 and TRBJ1-5; D is ambiguous. The chain's CDR3 is CASSLYNQPQHF. CDR3 nucleotides: TGTGCCAGCAGCTTATATAATCAGCCCCAGCATTTT.